These T cell receptor beta chains were read from a single sample in a study of blood T cells in healthy people across ages. TCRdb re-called the 5' RACE reads with MiXCR, one entry per CDR3 protein. This table holds 1.4 million to 1.5 million distinct CDR3 sequences, roughly 40% found once. Sequenced material: blood. The receptors derive from a woman aged 18-29 years in good health. Each CDR3 is given with its conserved first and last residue. A D gene is named only where the DNA matches it firmly. Only some rows state a clone size, as once, few, many or a class for expanded clones.

d_call clone_size j_call v_call cdr3_nt cdr3_aa
TRBD1 - TRBJ2-1 TRBV24-1 TGTGCCACCAGTGACCCAGGACAGGGGTTCAATGAGCAGTTCTTC CATSDPGQGFNEQFF
- - TRBJ2-1 TRBV11-3 TGTGCCAGCAGCTCCTCACTAGACCGGACAAGTCGGACCTACAATGAGCAGTTCTTC CASSSSLDRTSRTYNEQFF
TRBD1 few TRBJ2-4 TRBV5-1 TGCGCCAGCAGCCTCGGGACAGCTCAAAACATTCAGTACTTC CASSLGTAQNIQYF
- - TRBJ2-7 TRBV27 TGTGCCAGCAGTTTAAAGGGGCCAGGCGAGCAGTACTTC CASSLKGPGEQYF
- - TRBJ1-1 TRBV6-6 TGTGCCAGCAGTTACTCGGAGGCGATGAACACTGAAGTTTTCTTT CASSYSEAMNTEVFF
TRBD1 - TRBJ1-2 TRBV6-5 TGTGCCAGCAGTTCCATCGGGACAGGGTCGGCCTATGGCTACACCTTC CASSSIGTGSAYGYTF
- many TRBJ2-4 TRBV4-1 TGCGCCAGCAGCCAAGACCCGCGGGTGGGGATCCACAAAAACATTCAGTACTTC CASSQDPRVGIHKNIQYF
- - TRBJ1-1 TRBV11-2 TGTGCCAGCAGCTTAGACAGCCGAGGAGCTTTCTTT CASSLDSRGAFF
TRBD1 - TRBJ1-5 TRBV6-6 TGTGCCAGCAGTAGTCCTACAGGGGGTGGCAATCAGCCCCAGCATTTT CASSSPTGGGNQPQHF
- few TRBJ1-2 TRBV20-1 TGCAGTGCACAGTACGGCCCAGACTATGGCTACACCTTC CSAQYGPDYGYTF
- - TRBJ2-7 TRBV7-2 TGTGCCAGCAGCTTCTCAGCAGGGATCTACGAGCAGTACTTC CASSFSAGIYEQYF
- few TRBJ2-7 TRBV5-1 TGCGCCAGCAGCTTGGAGGGACAAGACGGCTACGAGCAGTACTTC CASSLEGQDGYEQYF
- - TRBJ1-1 TRBV6-6 TGTGCCAGCAGTTACTCGAGACAGATGAACACTGAAGCTTTCTTT CASSYSRQMNTEAFF
- few TRBJ2-2 TRBV5-6 TGTGCCAGCAGCTTGGTAGGGGCAGGGTCCCCGAACACCGGGGAGCTGTTTTTT CASSLVGAGSPNTGELFF
- few TRBJ2-4 TRBV5-1 TGCGCCAGCAGCTTGTACGCGACGGGAGCCAAAAACATTCAGTACTTC CASSLYATGAKNIQYF
TRBD1 - TRBJ1-2 TRBV20-1 TGCAGTGCTAGAGATGGGACAGGGAACGGCTGCACCTTC CSARDGTGNGCTF
- - TRBJ2-7 TRBV21-1 TGTGCCAGCAGCCGCTGCGGGGGCTACGAGCAGTACTTC CASSRCGGYEQYF
TRBD2 - TRBJ2-3 TRBV7-3 TGTGCCAGCACCCCGACTAGCGGGTTACCAGATACGCAGTATTTT CASTPTSGLPDTQYF
- - TRBJ2-2 TRBV12-3/TRBV12-4 TGTGCCAGCAGCCCCTTCCGGGGGACGAACACCGGGGAGCTGTTTTTT CASSPFRGTNTGELFF
TRBD2 many TRBJ2-1 TRBV14 TGTGCCAGCAGCCCGGGACTAAGCTCCTACAATGAGCAGTTCTTC CASSPGLSSYNEQFF
- - TRBJ2-3 TRBV6-5 TGTGCCAGCAGTTACGGGGGTGGAGCCGGCCTCACAGATACGCAGTATTTT CASSYGGGAGLTDTQYF
TRBD2 - TRBJ2-1 TRBV10-2 TGCGCCAGCAGTGAGGCGGGAGTAGGCAATGAGCAGTTCTTC CASSEAGVGNEQFF
- - TRBJ2-4 TRBV7-2 TGTGCCAGCAGCCAGCAAAACATTCAGTACTTC CASSQQNIQYF
- - TRBJ2-1 TRBV25-1 TGTGCCAGCAGCCGTGAGGAGCAGTTCTTC CASSREEQFF
- few TRBJ2-2 TRBV5-1 TGCGCCAGCAGCTTATCAACTGGGGACTCGAACACCGGGGAGCTGTTTTTT CASSLSTGDSNTGELFF
- many TRBJ2-7 TRBV4-1 TGCGCCAGCAGCCAAGACGGGGCCGAAACCTACGAGCAGTACTTC CASSQDGAETYEQYF
- few TRBJ1-2 TRBV29-1 TGCAGCATCCTGGGGGCACATGGCTACACCTTC CSILGAHGYTF
TRBD2 few TRBJ2-5 TRBV7-3 TGTGCCAGCAGCCTCCTAGCGGGGACACAAGAGACCCAGTACTTC CASSLLAGTQETQYF
TRBD2 - TRBJ2-3 TRBV15 TGTGCCACCAGCATGATAGCGGGCCCCCTCACAGATACGCAGTATTTT CATSMIAGPLTDTQYF
- few TRBJ1-4 TRBV4-1 TGCGCCAGCAGCCAAGTAGTGGGACGGGAAAATGAAAAACTGTTTTTT CASSQVVGRENEKLFF
- few TRBJ2-3 TRBV12-3/TRBV12-4 TGTGCCAGCGGGCTAGGGGGTTCGGATACGCAGTATTTT CASGLGGSDTQYF
- - TRBJ1-2 TRBV6-5 TGTGCCAGCAGTCCGCAGGGGAATGGTGATGGCTACACCTTC CASSPQGNGDGYTF
- - TRBJ2-7 TRBV7-2 TGTGCCAGCAGCCGTCCCGGGACGACGGCCTACGAGCAGTACTTC CASSRPGTTAYEQYF
- - TRBJ1-5 TRBV20-1 TGCAGTGCTAGAGCTGGGACGTGGAGCAATCAGCCCCAGCATTTT CSARAGTWSNQPQHF
- - TRBJ1-1 TRBV7-2 TGTTCCAGCGGGATTGTGGGGTTTCGCACTGAAGCTTTCTTT CSSGIVGFRTEAFF
TRBD2 - TRBJ2-7 TRBV10-3 TGTGCCATCAGTGAGGGCGGGGGAACCTACGAGCAGTACTTC CAISEGGGTYEQYF
- - TRBJ2-3 TRBV6-5 TGTGCCAGCACCATTAGGGGCACAGATACGCAGTATTTT CASTIRGTDTQYF
- once TRBJ2-7 TRBV5-5 TGTGCCAGCAGCTTGGGTATGGATCTGATACCCTACGAGCAGTACTTC CASSLGMDLIPYEQYF
- - TRBJ2-3 TRBV4-1 TGCGCCAGCAGCCGAACAGGAGACCTTAGCACAGATACGCAGTATTTT CASSRTGDLSTDTQYF
- - TRBJ2-5 TRBV12-3/TRBV12-4 TGTGCCAGCAGCGCCCGACTACACCTCAGGGAGACCCAGTACTTC CASSARLHLRETQYF
- - TRBJ2-5 TRBV20-1 TGCAGTGCTTCGCGGGCCTGGGTTGAGACCCAGTACTTC CSASRAWVETQYF
- - TRBJ2-1 TRBV7-9 TGTGCCAGCAGCCGAGAGGTGATAGCAAGAGATGAGCAGTTCTTC CASSREVIARDEQFF
TRBD2 - TRBJ2-1 TRBV6-5 TGTGCCAGCAGTTACTCGGCGCTAGCGGGAGCGCGAGAGCAGTTCTTC CASSYSALAGAREQFF
- once TRBJ1-5 TRBV27 TGTGCCAGCAGTTTTATGGGGGGTTACAATCAGCCCCAGCATTTT CASSFMGGYNQPQHF
- - TRBJ2-3 TRBV3-1 TGTGCCAGCAGCCAGAGGAGGGGCACCGGGGGAGATACGCAGTATTTT CASSQRRGTGGDTQYF
- - TRBJ1-1 TRBV7-9 TGTGCCAGCAGCTTAGGAAGGTGGGACACTGAAGCTTTCTTT CASSLGRWDTEAFF
TRBD1 - TRBJ1-2 TRBV25-1 TGTGCCAGCAGTGGGGTCTCGGGACAGGGCTTCTATGGCTACACCTTC CASSGVSGQGFYGYTF
- few TRBJ2-5 TRBV4-1 TGCGCCAGCAGCTCATTCTGGGGCGGACAGTTTCAAGAGACCCAGTACTTC CASSSFWGGQFQETQYF
- - TRBJ2-7 TRBV30 TGTGCCTGGAACCGGGGTGAATACTACGAGCAGTACTTC CAWNRGEYYEQYF
- - TRBJ2-5 TRBV27 TGTGCCAGCAGCGAAGTACAGGGCTACAATGAGCAGTACTTC CASSEVQGYNEQYF
TRBD2 few TRBJ2-7 TRBV7-2 TGTGCCAGCAGCTGGACTAGCGGGAGCCAATACGAGCAGTACTTC CASSWTSGSQYEQYF
- - TRBJ2-2 TRBV5-1 TGCGCCAGCAGCCTCAGCACCAGGTCTGAGAACACCGGGGAGCTGTTTTTT CASSLSTRSENTGELFF
- few TRBJ1-2 TRBV7-2 TGTGCCAGCAGCTTAGAGCTTAAGGGGCGCGATGGCTACACCTTC CASSLELKGRDGYTF
- - TRBJ2-7 TRBV27 TGTGCCAGCAGGAACGACAACTCCTACGAGCAGTACTTC CASRNDNSYEQYF